The next 24 T cell receptor beta chains were all read from a single sample in a study of T cell repertoires in cytomegalovirus infection. From the reads, TCRdb called clonotypes with MiXCR, one entry per CDR3 protein. The sample includes roughly 250,000 distinct CDR3 sequences, 22% of them seen just once. The source material was CD8+ T cells from PBMCs. The receptors originated from a human donor in good health (CMV status not recorded). Some clones in this sample may be carry-over from other donors' samples.

Only one count was recorded for this clonotype. V usage is TRBV7-4 and J usage is TRBJ1-2; 10 bases match TRBD1. J lost 4 bases, V lost 5 bases, and 13 bases had no gene match. Looked up from germline, CDR1 is SGHVT and CDR2 is SQSDAQ. The CDR3 spans 17 residues. The CDR3: CASSLRDRGPNFYGYTF. The CDR3 DNA follows: TGTGCCAGCAGCCTCAGGGACAGGGGTCCCAATTTCTATGGCTACACCTTC.

The J gene is TRBJ1-4, the V gene TRBV7-9; D ambiguous. Trimming took off 11 bases at V and 0 bases at J, with 10 bases between the two ends. The CDR3 spans 13 residues. CDR1 is SEHNR and CDR2 is FQNEAQ in the germline V gene (reference sequence). This chain's CDR3 is CAGSVATNEKLFF. In nucleotides, the CDR3 is TGTGCCGGGTCGGTCGCAACTAATGAAAAACTGTTTTTT.

This clonotype has just a few counts. The chain uses TRBV6-5 and TRBJ1-1; perhaps TRBD1 as D (5 bases). The V end lost 7 bases, the J end lost 1 base, and 10 bases lay between the germline ends. The CDR3 has 13 residues. Germline V gene sequence: CDR1 MNHEY, CDR2 SVGAGI. This chain's CDR3 is CASMGQENTEAFF. CDR3 DNA sequence: TGTGCCAGCATGGGGCAGGAGAACACTGAAGCTTTCTTT.

The CDR3 loop is CASSGDVGNTIYF. In DNA form, the CDR3 reads TGTGCCAGCAGTGGGGACGTTGGAAACACCATATATTTT. The rearrangement uses TRBV6-1 and TRBJ1-3, with a tentative D call TRBD1 (5 bases). V lost 4 bases to trimming and J lost 3 bases, with 7 bases between them. The CDR3 runs to 13 residues. CDR1 MNHNS and CDR2 SASEGT come from the germline V gene.

As regards this clonotype: A much bigger clone sits one base away, suggesting this may be a read error. V and J are TRBV11-1 and TRBJ2-1; the match to TRBD1 covers 9 bases. This CDR3 comprises 15 residues. Germline V gives CDR1 SGHAT, CDR2 FQDESV (reference sequence). The CDR3 sequence is CAGSLLTGGYNEQFF. The CDR3 DNA is TGTGCCGGCAGCTTATTGACAGGGGGCTACAATGAGCAGTTCTTC.

The rearrangement uses TRBV11-2 and TRBJ2-7; D unresolved. The CDR3 sequence is 14 residues long. The ends were cut back, 3 bases at V and 3 bases at J, with 12 bases in the middle. The germline V gene encodes CDR1 SGHAT and CDR2 FQNNGV. The CDR3 DNA reads as TGTGCCAGCAGCTTGACAATGGATGACTACGAGCAGTACTTC. It yields the protein CASSLTMDDYEQYF. Complete variable domain (other parts from reference TRBV11-2 and TRBJ2-7): EAGVAQSPRYKIIEKRQSVAFWCNPISGHATLYWYQQILGQGPKLLIQFQNNGVVDDSQLPKDRFSAERLKGVDSTLKIQPAKLEDSAVYLCASSLTMDDYEQYFGPGTRLTVT.

This clonotype was seen only a few times. The chain uses TRBV29-1 and TRBJ2-5; TRBD1 matches at 7 bases. The V segment lost 8 bases and the J segment 3 bases; nucleotides outside the gene matches: 9. Germline lookup yields CDR1 SQVTM and CDR2 ANQGSEA. The CDR3 spans 13 residues. The CDR3 region has the DNA TGCAGCACCCGAGGGCAGGGGGAAGAGACCCAGTACTTC. This codes for CSTRGQGEETQYF.

The CDR3 nucleotides read TGTGCCAGCAGAGAAGGGGGGAATTCACCCCTCCACTTT. This codes for CASREGGNSPLHF. The chain is built from TRBV5-5 and TRBJ1-6, with a weak D call TRBD1 (6 bases). CDR1 and CDR2 (germline): SGHKS, YYEKEE (reference sequence). CDR3 length: 13 amino acids. V gave up 5 bases and J gave up 7 bases, with 10 bases separating them.

This clonotype occurred many times. This chain links TRBV7-8 with TRBJ1-1; D possibly corresponds to TRBD1 (5 bases). The germline CDR1 and CDR2 sequences are SGHVS and FQNEAQ. This CDR3 is 13 amino acids long. Trimming took off 6 bases at V and 5 bases at J, with 13 bases between the two ends. The CDR3 loop reads CASSPLGGTEAFF. CDR3 DNA sequence: TGTGCCAGCAGTCCCTTGGGGGGAACTGAAGCTTTCTTT.

This sequence joins TRBV20-1 and TRBJ2-2; the D gene is possibly TRBD1 (5 bases). Germline CDR1 reads DFQATT; CDR2 reads SNEGSKA (reference sequence). CDR3 length: 14 amino acids. V lost 5 bases, J lost 2 bases, and 12 bases lay in between. This CDR3 reads CSAPQAVNTGELFF. The CDR3 DNA is TGCAGTGCTCCACAGGCAGTCAACACCGGGGAGCTGTTTTTT.

This clonotype was observed at least ten times. The chain has TRBV28 and TRBJ1-2, with 7 bases lining up with TRBD1. V shed 3 bases and J 8 bases; nucleotides not matched to a gene: 9. Germline CDR1 is MDHEN and CDR2 is SYDVKM. The CDR3 loop spans 14 amino acids. The CDR3 protein is CASSLTGQVWGYTF. DNA of the CDR3: TGTGCCAGCAGTTTGACCGGACAGGTCTGGGGCTACACCTTC.

In its sample, this clonotype was seen a few times. The chain uses TRBV20-1 and TRBJ2-3; 8 bases map to TRBD1. This CDR3 is 14 amino acids long. J lost 2 bases, V lost 8 bases, and 9 bases had no gene match. Germline V CDR1 and CDR2: DFQATT, SNEGSKA (reference sequence). For the CDR3, the DNA is TGCAGTCTAACAGGGGGTGAAGACACAGATACGCAGTATTTT. The encoded protein is CSLTGGEDTDTQYF.

This clonotype has at least ten counts. The chain employs TRBV19 and TRBJ1-1; D unresolved. The V gene's germline CDR1 is LNHDA and CDR2 SQIVND (reference sequence). The CDR3 has 13 residues. V was shortened by 5 bases and J by 4 bases, with 11 bases between the two germline ends. As DNA, the CDR3 is TGTGCCAGTAGTGTCGGAAGTGTCACTGAAGCTTTCTTT. It is translated as CASSVGSVTEAFF.

This clonotype was counted between two and nine times. The gene calls are TRBV19 and TRBJ2-2; perhaps D is TRBD1 or TRBD2 (5 bases each). This CDR3 contains 17 residues. Germline loops: CDR1 LNHDA, CDR2 SQIVND (reference sequence). Trimming removed 3 bases from V and 4 bases from J, with 18 bases in between. CDR3 loop: CASSMGDRMMRTGELFF. DNA for the CDR3: TGTGCCAGTAGTATGGGGGATCGAATGATGCGCACCGGGGAGCTGTTTTTT.

The chain is built from TRBV6-4 and TRBJ2-1, with 8 nucleotides matching TRBD2. V trimming: 5 bases; J trimming: 9 bases; junction bases outside the gene matches: 12. The CDR3 runs 15 residues. Germline-derived CDR1 and CDR2 are MRHNA and SNTAGT. Here the CDR3 DNA reads TGTGCCAGCAGTCCCTTCGGGGGGGGGAACTCTGAGCAGTTCTTC. Amino acids: CASSPFGGGNSEQFF.

This clonotype was recorded a few times. The chain recombines TRBV4-1 with TRBJ2-1, with 9 bases aligning to TRBD2. Trimming took 2 bases from V and 5 from J; bases not matched to a gene: 7. This CDR3 contains 16 residues. Looked up from germline, CDR1 is MGHRA and CDR2 is YSYEKL. The CDR3, as DNA: TGCGCCAGCAGCCAAATGCTAGCGGGGTCTAACAATGAGCAGTTCTTC. Translated: CASSQMLAGSNNEQFF.

In this sample, this clonotype turned up a few times. DNA for the CDR3: TGTGCCAGCGGTTTTGTCGGACCTAACCAAGAGACCCAGTACTTC. Amino acid sequence: CASGFVGPNQETQYF. V is TRBV2 and J is TRBJ2-5; no definite D call. The V end lost 8 bases, the J end lost 0 bases, and 16 bases lay between the germline ends. Per germline, CDR1 SNHLY and CDR2 FYNNEI. The CDR3 is 15 amino acids.

The genes are TRBV20-1 and TRBJ2-7; TRBD2 is a possible D gene (7 bases). CDR3 size: 14 residues. In germline, CDR1 is DFQATT, CDR2 SNEGSKA (reference sequence). The germline V and J ends were trimmed by 0 bases and 3 bases, with 12 bases remaining between them. CDR3 in DNA: TGCAGTGCTAGAGAGGAGGGGGAGGGCTACGAGCAGTACTTC. Amino acid sequence: CSAREEGEGYEQYF.

This clonotype was counted at least ten times. The chain links TRBV27 to TRBJ2-1; no clear D. Trimming cost V 6 bases and J 0 bases, with 15 bases left between them. The CDR3 totals 16 residues. Germline assignment: CDR1 MNHEY and CDR2 SMNVEV (reference sequence). DNA of the CDR3: TGTGCCAGCAGCTCTGGGGTACCCCTCTCCTACAATGAGCAGTTCTTC. Protein product: CASSSGVPLSYNEQFF.

This rearrangement joins TRBV12-3 or TRBV12-4 to TRBJ2-1; 10 bases align to TRBD1. CDR3 length: 12 amino acids. Trimming took 7 bases from V and 10 from J; bases not matched to a gene: 4. For the CDR3, the DNA is TGTGCCAGCACCCGGACAGGGGGAGAGCAGTTCTTC. It encodes CASTRTGGEQFF.

In its sample, this clonotype was seen a few times. V gene TRBV7-9 combines with J gene TRBJ2-3; TRBD2 matches 16 bases. Germline V gene data show CDR1 as SEHNR and CDR2 as FQNEAQ (reference sequence). This CDR3 is built from 21 residues. With V trimmed by 5 bases and J by 3 bases, 17 bases remained unmatched. In DNA, the CDR3 is TGTGCCAGCAGCGCTACCCCCGGGACTAGCGGGGGGGCCCCTAAAACAGATACGCAGTATTTT. It codes for CASSATPGTSGGAPKTDTQYF. Full variable domain (outside the CDR3, taken from reference TRBV7-9 and TRBJ2-3): DTGVSQNPRHKITKRGQNVTFRCDPISEHNRLYWYRQTLGQGPEFLTYFQNEAQLEKSRLLSDRFSAERPKGSFSTLEIQRTEQGDSAMYLCASSATPGTSGGAPKTDTQYFGPGTRLTVL.

This clonotype was detected many times. The V and J genes are TRBV12-3 or TRBV12-4 and TRBJ1-2; D is ambiguous. The CDR3 runs 11 residues. The V end was cut by 7 bases, the J end by 4 bases, with 7 bases between. In DNA, the CDR3 is TGTGCCAGCACTAGAGGCTATGGCTACACCTTC. It yields the protein CASTRGYGYTF.

This clonotype has ten or more counts. The gene calls are TRBV7-8 and TRBJ1-5; D is unresolved. The CDR3 spans 13 residues. Germline CDR1 is SGHVS and CDR2 is FQNEAQ. Between the trimmed V and J ends, which lost 2 bases and 6 bases, there was a span of 8 bases. CDR3 sequence reads: CASSLSPGQPQHF. The CDR3 bases are TGTGCCAGCAGCTTAAGTCCTGGTCAGCCCCAGCATTTT.

This clonotype was observed a few times. The V and J genes are TRBV7-2 and TRBJ1-2; tentatively, D is TRBD1 (5 bases). V was trimmed by 1 base and J by 0 bases, leaving 9 bases between them. The CDR3 covers 15 residues. CDR1 and CDR2 (germline): SGHTA, FQGNSA. CDR3 in amino acids: CASSLEQGANYGYTF. CDR3 nucleotide sequence: TGTGCCAGCAGCTTAGAGCAGGGCGCTAACTATGGCTACACCTTC.